This is a list of T cell receptor beta chains from one sample in a study of cytomegalovirus exposure and HLA in healthy donors. Sequenced by immunoSEQ multiplex PCR; TCRdb stores in-frame clones only, minus some. The sample lists 200,000 or so clones; 82% were seen once. Material for sequencing was PBMCs. The source is a woman aged 45 to 65 in good health and CMV-seropositive. The CDR3 runs from the conserved cysteine through the conserved F or W. The order of the fields is clone size, D gene, V gene, J gene, CDR3 protein, CDR3 DNA. The D gene is left open where the match is weak. Part of the rows lack a size; the others show once, few, many or a class for expanded clones.

clone size: NA
D gene: NA
V gene: TRBV6-5
J gene: TRBJ2-2
CDR3 protein: CASRRGQDTGELFF
CDR3 DNA: TGTGCCAGCAGAAGGGGTCAGGACACCGGGGAGCTGTTTTTT

clone size: once
D gene: TRBD2
V gene: TRBV5-4
J gene: TRBJ2-1
CDR3 protein: CASSPAGTRSYNEQFF
CDR3 DNA: TGTGCCAGCAGCCCGGCGGGGACTAGGTCCTACAATGAGCAGTTCTTC

clone size: NA
D gene: TRBD1
V gene: TRBV5-4
J gene: TRBJ2-2
CDR3 protein: CASSPATGRNTGELFF
CDR3 DNA: TGTGCCAGCAGCCCAGCGACAGGGCGGAACACCGGGGAGCTGTTTTTT

clone size: NA
D gene: NA
V gene: TRBV21-1
J gene: TRBJ2-7
CDR3 protein: CASSKGGGRSSYEQYF
CDR3 DNA: TGTGCCAGCAGCAAAGGGGGGGGACGTTCCTCCTACGAGCAGTACTTC

clone size: NA
D gene: TRBD2
V gene: TRBV19
J gene: TRBJ2-3
CDR3 protein: CASSIRPGLAGGNTQYF
CDR3 DNA: TGTGCCAGTAGTATACGACCGGGACTAGCGGGGGGGAATACGCAGTATTTT

clone size: once
D gene: TRBD2
V gene: TRBV7-9
J gene: TRBJ2-1
CDR3 protein: CASSPVVASGSVGEQFF
CDR3 DNA: TGTGCCAGCAGCCCGGTGGTGGCTAGCGGGAGCGTAGGTGAGCAGTTCTTC

clone size: NA
D gene: NA
V gene: TRBV10-3
J gene: TRBJ2-3
CDR3 protein: CAISSPTLSTDTQYF
CDR3 DNA: TGTGCCATCAGTTCCCCGACACTTAGCACAGATACGCAGTATTTT

clone size: NA
D gene: NA
V gene: TRBV6-1
J gene: TRBJ1-5
CDR3 protein: CASSLTAFNQPQHF
CDR3 DNA: TGTGCCAGCAGTCTAACAGCCTTCAATCAGCCCCAGCATTTT

clone size: NA
D gene: NA
V gene: TRBV18
J gene: TRBJ2-5
CDR3 protein: CASSPNRGGPQETQYF
CDR3 DNA: TGTGCCAGCTCACCAAACAGGGGGGGACCCCAAGAGACCCAGTACTTC

clone size: few
D gene: NA
V gene: TRBV6-1
J gene: TRBJ2-1
CDR3 protein: CASSERRVSYNEQFF
CDR3 DNA: TGTGCCAGCAGTGAAAGGAGAGTGTCCTACAATGAGCAGTTCTTC

clone size: NA
D gene: TRBD1
V gene: TRBV18
J gene: TRBJ2-7
CDR3 protein: CASSPGTGSHEQYF
CDR3 DNA: TGTGCCAGCTCACCAGGGACAGGGTCCCACGAGCAGTACTTC

clone size: NA
D gene: TRBD2
V gene: TRBV5-6
J gene: TRBJ2-3
CDR3 protein: CASSDQTSGGDTQYF
CDR3 DNA: TGTGCCAGCAGCGATCAAACTAGCGGGGGAGATACGCAGTATTTT

clone size: NA
D gene: TRBD2
V gene: TRBV7-9
J gene: TRBJ2-7
CDR3 protein: CSSSTTSGRWEQYF
CDR3 DNA: TGTTCCAGCAGCACTACTAGCGGGAGGTGGGAGCAGTACTTC

clone size: NA
D gene: NA
V gene: TRBV11-2
J gene: TRBJ2-3
CDR3 protein: CASSLSSGRSTDTQYF
CDR3 DNA: TGTGCCAGCAGCTTAAGCTCAGGGAGGAGCACAGATACGCAGTATTTT

clone size: NA
D gene: TRBD1
V gene: TRBV7-2
J gene: TRBJ1-5
CDR3 protein: CASSIKTGEPQHF
CDR3 DNA: TGTGCCAGCAGCATTAAAACAGGGGAGCCCCAGCATTTT

clone size: NA
D gene: NA
V gene: TRBV27
J gene: TRBJ2-7
CDR3 protein: CASSFTTGEQYF
CDR3 DNA: TGTGCCAGCAGTTTTACAACGGGCGAGCAGTACTTC

clone size: NA
D gene: NA
V gene: TRBV7-9
J gene: TRBJ2-7
CDR3 protein: CASSSQAGGSYEQYF
CDR3 DNA: TGTGCCAGCAGCTCTCAGGCCGGAGGCTCCTACGAGCAGTACTTC

clone size: NA
D gene: NA
V gene: TRBV5-1
J gene: TRBJ1-5
CDR3 protein: CASSDSVPSNQPQHF
CDR3 DNA: TGCGCCAGCAGCGACTCCGTGCCGTCCAATCAGCCCCAGCATTTT

clone size: few
D gene: TRBD1
V gene: TRBV18
J gene: TRBJ2-1
CDR3 protein: CASSPPGTGAYNEQFF
CDR3 DNA: TGTGCCAGCTCACCACCCGGGACAGGGGCCTACAATGAGCAGTTCTTC

clone size: NA
D gene: NA
V gene: TRBV2
J gene: TRBJ2-7
CDR3 protein: CASSDSTSYEQYF
CDR3 DNA: TGTGCCAGCAGTGATTCGACTAGCTACGAGCAGTACTTC

clone size: NA
D gene: TRBD1
V gene: TRBV28
J gene: TRBJ1-2
CDR3 protein: CASSSAGGPLYGYTF
CDR3 DNA: TGTGCCAGCAGTTCTGCAGGGGGACCCCTCTATGGCTACACCTTC

clone size: once
D gene: NA
V gene: TRBV7-9
J gene: TRBJ1-1
CDR3 protein: CSSSLEGRGTEAFF
CDR3 DNA: TGTTCCAGCAGCTTAGAAGGCAGGGGCACTGAAGCTTTCTTT

clone size: NA
D gene: TRBD2
V gene: TRBV7-6
J gene: TRBJ2-3
CDR3 protein: CASSPGKRDGTDTQYF
CDR3 DNA: TGTGCCAGCAGCCCCGGAAAGCGGGACGGCACAGATACGCAGTATTTT

clone size: NA
D gene: TRBD1
V gene: TRBV6-5
J gene: TRBJ2-3
CDR3 protein: CASSEIQGSTQYF
CDR3 DNA: TGTGCCAGCAGTGAGATACAGGGGTCTACGCAGTATTTT

clone size: NA
D gene: NA
V gene: TRBV5-5
J gene: TRBJ2-7
CDR3 protein: CASSHGLSSYEQYF
CDR3 DNA: TGTGCCAGCAGCCACGGTCTGAGCTCCTACGAGCAGTACTTC

clone size: few
D gene: NA
V gene: TRBV7-9
J gene: TRBJ1-5
CDR3 protein: CASSLGESNQPQHF
CDR3 DNA: TGTGCCAGCAGCTTAGGGGAGTCTAATCAGCCCCAGCATTTT

clone size: once
D gene: TRBD1
V gene: TRBV6-1
J gene: TRBJ2-1
CDR3 protein: CASSGQGNWDEQFF
CDR3 DNA: TGTGCCAGCAGTGGACAGGGAAATTGGGATGAGCAGTTCTTC

clone size: few
D gene: NA
V gene: TRBV7-9
J gene: TRBJ2-3
CDR3 protein: CSSSLSSDTQYF
CDR3 DNA: TGTTCCAGCAGCTTATCTTCAGATACGCAGTATTTT

clone size: NA
D gene: TRBD2
V gene: TRBV10-1
J gene: TRBJ2-3
CDR3 protein: CASSDLGGGPNTQYF
CDR3 DNA: TGCGCCAGCAGTGACCTGGGCGGGGGGCCAAATACGCAGTATTTT

clone size: NA
D gene: TRBD1
V gene: TRBV5-8
J gene: TRBJ2-7
CDR3 protein: CASSVYRDRLYEQYF
CDR3 DNA: TGTGCCAGCAGCGTTTACCGGGACAGGTTGTACGAGCAGTACTTC

clone size: NA
D gene: NA
V gene: TRBV21-1
J gene: TRBJ2-1
CDR3 protein: CASSPQTGVYNEQFF
CDR3 DNA: TGTGCCAGCAGCCCTCAGACAGGGGTCTACAATGAGCAGTTCTTC